The next 23 T cell receptor beta chains were all read from a single sample in a study of vaccination effects on CD4 cells after COVID-19. Which antigens these TCRs recognize remains unknown. Measured with immunoSEQ multiplex PCR; TCRdb has only the in-frame clones, and not every one. The table shows some 69,000 clones, with around 69% occurring only once. Ahead of sequencing, the ViraFEST assay grew antigen-specific CD4+ T cells using viral peptide pools. Between days 9 and 10 of culture, CD4+ T cells were separated out. Participants got two doses of BNT162b2 or mRNA-1273 vaccine. The source material was CD4+ T cells from PBMCs cultured with HCoV-229E spike peptides, sampled after COVID-19 vaccination. The receptors derive from a human donor who received a COVID-19 vaccine.

The chain has TRBV4-1 and TRBJ1-2; D possibly corresponds to TRBD1 (6 bases). The ends were cut back, 4 bases at V and 8 bases at J, with 17 bases in the middle. CDR1 MGHRA and CDR2 YSYEKL come from the germline V gene. CDR3 length: 14 residues. CDR3 amino acids: CASSPTGLAGGYTF. As DNA, the CDR3 is TGCGCCAGCAGCCCCACAGGGTTAGCGGGCGGCTACACCTTC.

This chain links TRBV6-6 with TRBJ1-5, with unresolved D. The V end was cut by 0 bases, the J end by 7 bases, with 7 bases between. The germline V gene has CDR1 MNHNY and CDR2 SVGAGI (reference sequence). The CDR3 runs 13 residues. The CDR3 spells CASSYSDRQPQHF. The CDR3 DNA sequence: TGTGCCAGCAGTTACTCGGATAGGCAGCCCCAGCATTTT.

The gene calls are TRBV10-3 and TRBJ2-7; 8 bases match TRBD2. This CDR3 region has 13 residues. With V trimmed by 9 bases and J by 2 bases, 6 bases remained unmatched. Germline-derived CDR1 and CDR2 are ENHRY and SYGVKD. CDR3 sequence reads: CAIAAGLAYEQYV. CDR3 DNA: TGTGCCATTGCCGCGGGACTAGCCTACGAGCAGTACGTC.

V gene TRBV2 combines with J gene TRBJ2-7; D possibly matches TRBD1 or TRBD2 (5 bases each). CDR1 and CDR2 (germline): SNHLY, FYNNEI. The CDR3 runs 17 residues. Trimming removed 5 bases from V and 2 bases from J, with 22 bases in between. The DNA of the CDR3 is TGTGCCAGCAGTTCCGTAGCGAGACAGAAACTCACCTACGAGCAGTACGTC. It specifies CASSSVARQKLTYEQYV.

The chain is built from TRBV5-4 and TRBJ2-3, with unresolved D. CDR3 size: 14 residues. The V gene's germline CDR1 is SGHNT and CDR2 YYREEE (reference sequence). V lost 0 bases, J lost 6 bases, and 11 bases lay in between. Here the CDR3 DNA reads TGTGCCAGCAGCTTGGTAGGAAATCGGGATACGCAGTATTTT. Translated, it gives CASSLVGNRDTQYF.

This chain connects TRBV3-1 (or the pseudogene TRBV3-2) to TRBJ1-2; no reliable D call. The germline V gene encodes CDR1 LGHDT and CDR2 YNNKEL (reference sequence). This CDR3 has 15 amino acids. V shed 4 bases and J shed 4 bases, with 16 bases lying between them. The CDR3 DNA follows: TGTGCCAGCAGCCTCGGACCTCTAGGGTCCTATGGCTACACCTTC. Amino acid sequence: CASSLGPLGSYGYTF.

The chain joins TRBV18 to TRBJ2-7; D is undetermined. V dropped 2 bases and J dropped 6 bases, with 11 bases sitting between them. Germline V lookup: CDR1 KGHSH, CDR2 LQKENI. The CDR3 extends over 13 amino acids. The CDR3 loop is CASSPSVMGEQYV. CDR3 DNA: TGTGCCAGCTCACCATCGGTAATGGGCGAGCAGTACGTC.

The chain combines TRBV28 with TRBJ1-1; maybe TRBD1 (6 bases). The germline V and J ends were trimmed by 3 bases and 5 bases, with 13 bases remaining between them. CDR3 length: 14 amino acids. The V gene's germline CDR1 is MDHEN and CDR2 SYDVKM. The CDR3 DNA is TGTGCCAGCAGTTTTTCCCCAGGGGAGACTGAAGCTTTCTTT. This gives the protein CASSFSPGETEAFF.

The rearrangement links TRBV24-1 to TRBJ1-2; D remains ambiguous. V was cut by 5 bases and J by 7 bases, with 7 bases left in between. The CDR3 runs to 11 residues. The germline V gene has CDR1 KGHDR and CDR2 SFDVKD. CDR3 in DNA: TGTGCCACCAGTGGTACGCGTGGCTACACCTTC. It encodes CATSGTRGYTF.

The chain employs TRBV5-1 and TRBJ2-2; 11 positions match TRBD1. From germline, CDR1 is SGHRS and CDR2 YFSETQ. V shed 8 bases and J 7 bases; nucleotides not matched to a gene: 10. The CDR3 contains 15 residues. Written as DNA, the CDR3 is TGCGCCAGTACCTGGACAGGGGGCGCAGACGGGGAGCTGTTTTTT. Protein: CASTWTGGADGELFF.

The chain links TRBV5-1 to TRBJ1-4, with TRBD1 matching 8 bases. This CDR3 has 14 residues. Trimming removed 5 bases from V and 7 bases from J; junction bases left unmatched: 7. Germline V gene sequence: CDR1 SGHRS, CDR2 YFSETQ. Here the CDR3 reads CASRTDRAFEKLFF. The CDR3 nucleotides read TGCGCCAGCAGAACGGACAGGGCATTTGAAAAACTGTTTTTT.

The chain carries TRBV5-1 and TRBJ2-7; possibly TRBD1 for D (6 bases). V shed 0 bases and J shed 5 bases, with 12 bases lying between them. Looked up from germline, CDR1 is SGHRS and CDR2 is YFSETQ. The CDR3 is 14 residues long. CDR3 coding DNA: TGCGCCAGCAGCTTGGATTCAGGGGACCACGAGCAGTACGTC. Amino acids: CASSLDSGDHEQYV.

The chain has TRBV12-3 or TRBV12-4 and TRBJ1-1; 9 nucleotides line up with TRBD1. This CDR3 has 13 amino acids. Trimming removed 3 bases from V and 10 bases from J; junction bases left unmatched: 6. The CDR3 sequence: CASSLAVGQGAFF. In DNA, the CDR3 is TGTGCCAGCAGTTTGGCGGTGGGACAGGGAGCTTTCTTT.

J is TRBJ1-1 and V is TRBV6-5; 7 bases map to TRBD1. Germline V gives CDR1 MNHEY, CDR2 SVGAGI. This CDR3 is 13 amino acids long. J gave up 0 bases and V 6 bases, and 1 base lay outside the gene matches. The CDR3 sequence: CASRTGLNTEAFF. The CDR3 nucleotides read TGTGCCAGCAGGACAGGGCTGAACACTGAAGCTTTCTTT.

This clone was counted a single time. This chain uses TRBV9 with TRBJ1-6; 7 nucleotides agree with TRBD1. Germline values: CDR1 SGDLS, CDR2 YYNGEE. The CDR3 is 12 residues long. V dropped 5 bases and J dropped 10; count of bases not matched to a gene: 3. CDR3 in DNA: TGTGCCAGCAGTGAGGACAGGTCACCCCTCCACTTT. Translation: CASSEDRSPLHF.

The rearrangement joins TRBV7-3 to TRBJ1-1; unclear D gene. This CDR3 has 15 amino acids. Germline lookup yields CDR1 SGHTA and CDR2 FQGTGA. Between the trimmed V and J ends, which lost 2 bases and 7 bases, there was a span of 17 bases. This chain's CDR3 is CASSLLPSAVSEAFF. The DNA of the CDR3 is TGTGCCAGCAGCTTACTACCGTCCGCGGTGAGTGAAGCTTTCTTT.

The chain has TRBV6-5 and TRBJ1-5; TRBD1 might be the D (5 bases). This CDR3 has 15 amino acids. V dropped 6 bases and J dropped 2 bases, with 14 bases sitting between them. CDR1 and CDR2 (germline): MNHEY, SVGAGI. In DNA form, the CDR3 reads TGTGCCAGCAGAAAGACAGTTGGAGGCAATCAGCCCCAGCATTTT. The encoded protein is CASRKTVGGNQPQHF.

This clone was found a few times. V is TRBV3-1 (or the pseudogene TRBV3-2) and J is TRBJ1-2, with D tentatively TRBD1 (6 bases). In germline, CDR1 is LGHDT, CDR2 YNNKEL (reference sequence). This CDR3 has 17 residues. Trimming cost V 4 bases and J 3 bases, with 21 bases left between them. The CDR3 bases are TGTGCCAGCAGCCCCCTGGGGGCAGCGCCTAGTCACTATGGCTACACCTTC. It is translated as CASSPLGAAPSHYGYTF.

The J gene is TRBJ1-5, the V gene TRBV30; 9 positions match TRBD1. After removal of 3 bases from V and 4 bases from J, the junction contained 10 bases not matched to a gene. CDR3 size: 16 residues. CDR1 is GTSNPN, CDR2 SVGIG, per germline (reference sequence). The DNA of the CDR3 is TGTGCCTGGAGCGGGGGGACAGGGTTAATGAATCAGCCCCAGCATTTT. Encoded protein: CAWSGGTGLMNQPQHF. The complete variable domain, with remaining parts taken from reference TRBV30 and TRBJ1-5, reads SQTIHQWPATLVQPVGSPLSLECTVEGTSNPNLYWYRQAAGRGLQLLFYSVGIGQISSEVPQNLSASRPQDRQFILSSKKLLLSDSGFYLCAWSGGTGLMNQPQHFGDGTRLSIL.

This clone was counted a few times. The chain carries TRBV5-6 and TRBJ2-2, with 10 bases matching TRBD2. V was clipped by 7 bases and J by 6 bases; unmatched bases: 6. The germline CDR1 and CDR2 sequences are SGHDT and YYEEEE. The CDR3 is 14 residues long. CDR3 residues: CASRGLASAGELFF. The CDR3, as DNA: TGTGCCAGCCGGGGACTAGCGTCTGCCGGGGAGCTGTTTTTT.

CDR3 residues: CASSLELSTDTQYF. The CDR3 region has the DNA TGTGCCAGCAGCTTGGAACTCTCCACAGATACGCAGTATTTT. The rearrangement links TRBV5-5 to TRBJ2-3; D gene uncertain. Deletions cut 0 bases from V and 2 bases from J, with 7 bases between. Germline CDR1 SGHKS, CDR2 YYEKEE (reference sequence). This CDR3 has 14 residues.

This clone came up once. V is TRBV10-3 and J is TRBJ2-7, with 10 positions matching TRBD1. In germline, CDR1 is ENHRY, CDR2 SYGVKD. V lost 6 bases and J lost 7; bases outside the gene matches: 9. The CDR3 is 14 residues long. This chain's CDR3 is CAIRDRQGAGEQYV. The CDR3 coding sequence is TGTGCCATCAGGGATAGACAGGGGGCCGGAGAGCAGTACGTC.

The J gene is TRBJ2-5, the V gene TRBV5-5; D is perhaps TRBD2 (6 bases). CDR1 is SGHKS and CDR2 is YYEKEE in the germline V gene (reference sequence). The CDR3 is 14 residues long. V was clipped by 0 bases and J by 5 bases, with 11 bases between them. The CDR3 sequence is CASSLAVTSETQYF. In DNA form, the CDR3 reads TGTGCCAGCAGCTTGGCCGTGACTAGTGAGACCCAGTACTTC.